This TCR beta chain appears in the sequencing data of a study of identical twins listed by TCRdb under 2016. Looking at the study overall: TCR alpha and beta repertoires from monozygotic twins, unrelated adults of various ages and cord blood were deep-sequenced to test whether fetal clonotypes persist. To rule out contamination, the twin experiments were replicated at different times with different library preparation protocols.

On this clonotype: The antigen it binds to is not known. No qualities accompany the bases; no much larger clone lies one base away.

Library method: 5' RACE. Instrument used: Illumina HiSeq 2000. A universal primer binding site was introduced by template switching, and a unique molecular identifier was present in the final cDNA, enabling accurate counting of TCR cDNA molecules. Specific primers in the conserved constant-segment region were used to synthesize first-strand cDNA for TCR alpha and beta chains. To control for contamination, every cDNA library carried two barcodes: a SMART-Mk sample barcode plus Illumina barcodes. TruSeq adapter sequences and Illumina sample barcodes were added in two successive PCR steps. The TCR alpha and beta cDNA libraries were sequenced on the Illumina HiSeq platform using custom primers. Regarding the original processing steps: MiGEC processed the raw reads to extract unique molecular identifiers, while MiXCR was used to determine the CDR3 positions. For each individual, recombination models were inferred using an EM algorithm with the repgenHMM and IGoR tools. Shared clonotypes were analyzed with the tcR package in R, and sharing was normalized by the product of cloneset sizes. To study raw recombination free of thymic and clonal selection effects, out-of-frame nonproductive sequences were analyzed. TCRdb trimmed the raw reads at Q25, called clones with MiXCR and kept productive beta chains. Each CDR3 protein appears once, grouped with its most common genes and DNA. In this record, the V and J calls reflect TCRdb's handling and not the investigators' own analysis. The sample has fewer than 500,000 distinct CDR3 sequences on record, 20% to 25% of them singletons. The ten largest clones represent 2.9% of the sample.

The full study reports these points: Zero-insertion analyses could be partly confounded by invariant T cells such as MAIT and iNKT, though diverse VJ usage argued against such confounding for most clonotypes. Fewer insertions were carried by abundant cord blood beta clonotypes, a similar but weaker trend appeared in young adult naive repertoires, and no such trend appeared in memory repertoires. Excess twin sharing in beta out-of-frame sequences was weaker because fewer shared sequences lowered the signal-to-noise ratio. Compared with coincidental sharing between unrelated individuals, an excess of low generation-probability sequences was observed among out-of-frame TCR alpha sequences shared between twins. Recombination models systematically underestimated out-of-frame TCR alpha sharing in monozygotic twins but agreed with sharing between unrelated individuals. Because the same donors could not be followed over many years, conclusions were based on cross-sectional statistical analysis.

The CDR3 runs 13 amino acids, cysteine and phenylalanine included. Kept here is only the CDR3 DNA, which spans 39 bases and is read in frame from base 1. CDR1 and CDR2, looked up from the germline V gene (reference sequence), are DFQATT and SNEGSKA. For this chain, trimming is 5 bases at the V end and 4 bases at the J end, and the number of junction bases without a gene match is 8. Every donor was a healthy Caucasian. Three pairs of female monozygotic twins, all aged roughly 18 to 29 years, were included in the twin cohort. CD4+ and CD8+ T cell populations were isolated with positive isolation kits from Invitrogen. This sample was also put to use in a study of T cells expressing NK-cell markers. The second investigation adds: About eight donors provided sorted CD3+CD56+NKG2C+, CD3+CD56+NKG2C- and CD3+CD56-NKG2C+ T-cell subsets, whose TCR beta-chain repertoires were profiled. Among the eight sequenced donors, seven were HCMV-seropositive and one was HCMV-seronegative. To restrict sorting to alphabetaTCR-expressing T cells, an anti-gammadeltaTCR antibody was added in several experiments. In 5 to 7 donors, the dominant CD3+CD56+NKG2C+ clonotypes were found to rank among the top 10 CD8+ clonotypes and to make up roughly 1.0-7.0% of CD8+ T cells. Those dominant clonotypes were again the most abundant among CD3+CD56-NKG2C+ cells in a handful of donors, at about 25-60.1%. Whether the expanded NKG2C-expressing T cell clones were specific for HCMV antigens remained unclear. All eight donors whose samples were sequenced were randomly selected healthy volunteers, three of them men and five women. To determine HCMV serostatus, a commercial ELISA kit was used to detect HCMV-specific IgG in serum. MIGEC handled demultiplexing of the reads and grouping by UMI, while MiTCR was used to assemble and quantify clonotypes. To exclude erroneous sequences, only TCR cDNA sequences supported by at least two reads were retained. The tcR package was used for downstream repertoire analysis, and clonotypes were matched between fractions using CDR3 nucleotide sequence together with V segment. Antigen specificity was annotated against VDJdb with VDJmatch, allowing one amino acid substitution in CDR3.

The chain employs TRBV20-1 and TRBJ2-7; 7 bases in the junction line up with TRBD2. The receptor comes from a woman aged 18-30 years in good health. The sample comprised CD4+ T cells sorted from blood. At the DNA level, the sequence is TGCAGTGCTCTTCGATCCGGGGGGTACGAGCAGTACTTC. It translates to CSALRSGGYEQYF.